The following is a TCR beta chain sequence with its context. In the original analysis: The assay estimated nucleated cells by amplifying reference gene primers. TCRdb keeps only in-frame clones here, not all; method: immunoSEQ multiplex PCR. V, J and clone size reflect that table, while D and trimming were determined from the DNA. The sample shows about 65,000 clones, roughly 82% of them seen only once. Germline lookup yields CDR1 SGHRS and CDR2 YFSETQ. There are 15 residues in the CDR3. Trimming stripped 3 bases from V and 0 bases from J, with 10 bases between. This specimen belongs to a study of blood T cell repertoires in COVID-19. Study context: Samples taken during acute and convalescent COVID-19 were collected in the United States, Italy and Spain. The cDNA or gDNA used as material had been derived from T cells, B-cell-depleted T cells, or PBMCs.

The V call is TRBV5-1, the J call TRBJ1-3; D gene uncertain. The clonotype was recovered from a human donor in a cohort sampled during active COVID-19. The sample comprised peripheral blood. Written as DNA, the CDR3 is TGCGCCAGCAGCTCCACAGCTTACTCTGGAAACACCATATATTTT. Amino acids: CASSSTAYSGNTIYF.